This TCR beta chain was identified in a study of OX40 agonist ivuxolimab in advanced cancers. This clone has just one count. As yet, its antigen is unknown. TCRdb keeps only in-frame clones here, not all; method: immunoSEQ multiplex PCR. The sample consists of under 140,000 clones, over 85% of them appearing once. Regarding the study as a whole: There were, on average, more expanded clones in CD8+ T cells than in CD4+.

The clonotype comes from an adult with an advanced solid tumor such as melanoma, head and neck, liver or kidney cancer. The starting material was CD4+ or CD8+ T cells sorted from blood, obtained in a trial of the OX40 agonist ivuxolimab.

In DNA, the CDR3 is TGTGCCAGCAGTGGGCAGGGGGTCGGCCCTGGAAACACCATATATTTT. Residues: CASSGQGVGPGNTIYF. V is TRBV6-1 and J is TRBJ1-3; 7 nucleotides align to TRBD1. The germline CDR1 and CDR2 sequences are MNHNS and SASEGT. This CDR3 spans 16 amino acids. After removal of 4 bases from V and 2 bases from J, the junction contained 8 bases not matched to a gene.